Following are 3 T cell receptor beta chains from one sample sequenced in a study of T cell repertoires in cytomegalovirus infection (dated by TCRdb to between 2019 and 2020). Sequenced on an Illumina HiSeq 1500. TCRdb took the public reads, trimmed them with fastp at Q25, ran MiXCR for clone calling and kept in-frame beta chains. Each CDR3 protein appears once, grouped with its most common genes and DNA. This sample has around 550,000 distinct CDR3 sequences in its table, and 26% of those were observed once. The ten largest clones add up to under 15% of the sample. Material: PBMCs. The receptor source for this set is a human donor in good health (CMV status not recorded). Some clones in this sample may be carry-over from other donors' samples.

This clonotype was observed a few times. V gene TRBV7-2 combines with J gene TRBJ2-1, with a weak D call TRBD2 (6 bases). Trimming cost V 1 base and J 6 bases, with 19 bases left between them. This CDR3 is built from 17 residues. Germline lookup yields CDR1 SGHTA and CDR2 FQGNSA. Written as DNA, the CDR3 is TGTGCCAGCAGCTTAGTGGGAGGACCCAAGGCCCCCAATGAGCAGTTCTTC. It is translated as CASSLVGGPKAPNEQFF.

This clonotype was counted ten times or more. CDR3 sequence: CASSYGGRVLNTEAFF. CDR3 sequence (DNA): TGTGCCAGCAGTTACGGAGGGAGGGTTCTGAACACTGAAGCTTTCTTT. The chain uses TRBV7-2 and TRBJ1-1, with D unresolved. The V gene lost 6 bases and the J gene lost 0 bases, with 17 bases spanning the gap. Looked up from germline, CDR1 is SGHTA and CDR2 is FQGNSA. CDR3 length: 16 residues.

This clonotype was seen more than once but under ten times. The J gene is TRBJ2-6, the V gene TRBV19; perhaps TRBD2 as D (6 bases). CDR1 is LNHDA, CDR2 SQIVND, per germline (reference sequence). The CDR3 loop spans 15 amino acids. V was clipped by 5 bases and J by 2 bases, with 10 bases between them. The DNA of the CDR3 is TGTGCCAGTAGTTCGTGGGGGGCTGGGGCCAACGTCCTGACTTTC. Its translation is CASSSWGAGANVLTF.